The TCR beta chain described here comes from a study of control samples from healthy donors and cancer patients. Libraries were prepared by immunoSEQ multiplex PCR; TCRdb keeps only in-frame clonotypes and omits some of them. Counted here are about 410,000 clones, around 90% occurring once; the ten biggest clones make up around 6.8%. CDR1 and CDR2 from the germline V gene are MDHEN and SYDVKM. Trimming at V came to 7 bases and at J to 7 bases, leaving 8 bases not matched to a gene. This CDR3 comprises 15 residues. This clone was found once. The sample consisted of PBMCs. J is TRBJ1-6 and V is TRBV28; the match to TRBD1 covers 9 bases. The sequence derives from a middle-aged man with head and neck cancer. DNA for the CDR3: TGTGCCAGCAATGCTGGGACAGGGAGGAATTCACCCCTCCACTTT. Amino acids: CASNAGTGRNSPLHF.